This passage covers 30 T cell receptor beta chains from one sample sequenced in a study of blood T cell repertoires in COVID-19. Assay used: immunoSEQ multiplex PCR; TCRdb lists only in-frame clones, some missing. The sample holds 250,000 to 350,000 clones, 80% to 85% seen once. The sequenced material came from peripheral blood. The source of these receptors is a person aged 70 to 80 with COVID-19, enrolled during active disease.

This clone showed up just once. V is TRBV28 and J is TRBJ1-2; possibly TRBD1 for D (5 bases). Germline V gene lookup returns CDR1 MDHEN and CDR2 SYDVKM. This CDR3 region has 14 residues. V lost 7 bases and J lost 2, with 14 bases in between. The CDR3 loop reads CASIGLGGNYGYTF. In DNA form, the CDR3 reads TGTGCCAGCATCGGTCTTGGGGGGAACTATGGCTACACCTTC.

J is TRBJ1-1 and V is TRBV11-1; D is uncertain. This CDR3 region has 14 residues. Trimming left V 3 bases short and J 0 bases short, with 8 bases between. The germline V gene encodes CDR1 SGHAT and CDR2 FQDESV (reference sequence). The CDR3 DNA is TGTGCCAGCAGCTTGAGCACGATGAACACTGAAGCTTTCTTT. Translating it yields CASSLSTMNTEAFF.

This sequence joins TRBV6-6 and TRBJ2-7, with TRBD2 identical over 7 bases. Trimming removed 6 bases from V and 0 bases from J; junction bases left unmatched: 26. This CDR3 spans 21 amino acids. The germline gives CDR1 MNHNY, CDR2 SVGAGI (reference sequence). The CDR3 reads CASSNTAPGGLIRQTSYEQYF. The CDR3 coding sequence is TGTGCCAGCAGCAATACCGCCCCCGGGGGGTTGATTAGGCAGACCTCCTACGAGCAGTACTTC.

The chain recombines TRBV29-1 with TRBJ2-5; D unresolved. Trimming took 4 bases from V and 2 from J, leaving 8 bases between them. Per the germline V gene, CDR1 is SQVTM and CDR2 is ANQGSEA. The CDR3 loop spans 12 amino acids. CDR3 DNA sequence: TGCAGCGTTGTTTCAGGACAAGAGACCCAGTACTTC. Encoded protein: CSVVSGQETQYF.

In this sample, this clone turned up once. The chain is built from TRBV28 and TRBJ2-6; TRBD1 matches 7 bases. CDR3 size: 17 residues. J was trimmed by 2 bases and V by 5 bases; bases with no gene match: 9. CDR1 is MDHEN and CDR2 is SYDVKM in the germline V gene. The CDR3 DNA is TGTGCCAGCAGTCCAGGGACAGTTTTAGCTGGGGCCAACGTCCTGACTTTC. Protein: CASSPGTVLAGANVLTF.

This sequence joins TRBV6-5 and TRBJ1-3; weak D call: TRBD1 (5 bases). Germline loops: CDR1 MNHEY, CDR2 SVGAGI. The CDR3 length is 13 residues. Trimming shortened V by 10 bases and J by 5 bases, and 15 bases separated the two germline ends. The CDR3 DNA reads TGTGCCACCCACCCTACAGGCAGAAACACCATATATTTT. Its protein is CATHPTGRNTIYF.

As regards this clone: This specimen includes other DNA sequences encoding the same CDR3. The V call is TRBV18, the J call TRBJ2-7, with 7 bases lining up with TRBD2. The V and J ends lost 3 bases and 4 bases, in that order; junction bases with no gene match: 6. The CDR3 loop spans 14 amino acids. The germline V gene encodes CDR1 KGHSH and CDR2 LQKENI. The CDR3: CASSPGTGGYEQYF. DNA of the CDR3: TGTGCCAGCTCACCGGGGACGGGAGGTTACGAGCAGTACTTC.

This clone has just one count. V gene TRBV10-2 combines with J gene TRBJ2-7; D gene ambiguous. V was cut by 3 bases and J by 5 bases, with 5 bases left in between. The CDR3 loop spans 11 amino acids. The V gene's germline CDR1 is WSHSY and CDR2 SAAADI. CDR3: CASSESHEQYF. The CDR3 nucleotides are TGCGCCAGCAGTGAAAGCCACGAGCAGTACTTC.

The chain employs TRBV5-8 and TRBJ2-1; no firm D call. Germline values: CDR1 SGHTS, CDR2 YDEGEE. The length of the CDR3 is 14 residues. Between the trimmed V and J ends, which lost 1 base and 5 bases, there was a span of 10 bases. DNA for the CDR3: TGTGCCAGCAGCTTGCGCGACTCTGACAATGAGCAGTTCTTC. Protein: CASSLRDSDNEQFF.

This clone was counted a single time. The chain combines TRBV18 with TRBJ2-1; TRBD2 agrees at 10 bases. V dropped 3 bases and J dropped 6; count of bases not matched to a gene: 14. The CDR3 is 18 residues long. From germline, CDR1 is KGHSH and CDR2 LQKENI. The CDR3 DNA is TGTGCCAGCTCACCCGCGGAGGGGTTTAGCGGGAGGTCCAATGAGCAGTTCTTC. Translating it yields CASSPAEGFSGRSNEQFF.

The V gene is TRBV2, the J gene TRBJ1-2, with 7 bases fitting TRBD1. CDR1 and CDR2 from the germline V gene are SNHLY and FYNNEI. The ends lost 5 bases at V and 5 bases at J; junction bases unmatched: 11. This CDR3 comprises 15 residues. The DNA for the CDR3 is TGTGCCAGCAGTCCACAGACCGGGACAGAATATGGCTACACCTTC. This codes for CASSPQTGTEYGYTF.

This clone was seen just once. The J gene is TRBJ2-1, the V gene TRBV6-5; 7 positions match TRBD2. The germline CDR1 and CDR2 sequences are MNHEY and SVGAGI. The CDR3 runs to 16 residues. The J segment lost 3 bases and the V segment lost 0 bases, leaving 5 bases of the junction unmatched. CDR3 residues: CASSYSRGGSYNEQFF. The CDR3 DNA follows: TGTGCCAGCAGTTACTCCCGGGGCGGGAGCTACAATGAGCAGTTCTTC.

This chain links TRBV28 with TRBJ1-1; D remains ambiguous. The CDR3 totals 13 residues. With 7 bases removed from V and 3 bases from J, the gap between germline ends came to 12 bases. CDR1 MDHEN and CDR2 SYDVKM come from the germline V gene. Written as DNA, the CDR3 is TGTGCCAGCATCGGGGTTTCGTACACTGAAGCTTTCTTT. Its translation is CASIGVSYTEAFF.

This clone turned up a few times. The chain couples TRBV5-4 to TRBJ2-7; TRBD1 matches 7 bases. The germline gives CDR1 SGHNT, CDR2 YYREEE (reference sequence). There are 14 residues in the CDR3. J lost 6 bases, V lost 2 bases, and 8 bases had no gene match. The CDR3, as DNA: TGTGCCAGCAGCTTCCGGACAGGAGCCGGCGAGCAGTACTTC. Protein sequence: CASSFRTGAGEQYF.

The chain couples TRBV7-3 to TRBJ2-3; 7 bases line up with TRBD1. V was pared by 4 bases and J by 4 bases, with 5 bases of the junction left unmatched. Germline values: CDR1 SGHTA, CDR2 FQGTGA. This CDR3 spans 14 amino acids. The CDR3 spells CASSSTGLADTQYF. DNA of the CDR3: TGTGCCAGCAGCTCGACAGGGTTGGCAGATACGCAGTATTTT.

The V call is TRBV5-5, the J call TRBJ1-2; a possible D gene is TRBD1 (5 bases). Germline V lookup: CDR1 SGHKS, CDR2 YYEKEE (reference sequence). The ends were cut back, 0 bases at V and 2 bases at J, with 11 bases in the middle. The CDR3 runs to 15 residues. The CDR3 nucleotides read TGTGCCAGCAGCTTGGAGCAAGGGGCGAACTATGGCTACACCTTC. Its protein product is CASSLEQGANYGYTF.

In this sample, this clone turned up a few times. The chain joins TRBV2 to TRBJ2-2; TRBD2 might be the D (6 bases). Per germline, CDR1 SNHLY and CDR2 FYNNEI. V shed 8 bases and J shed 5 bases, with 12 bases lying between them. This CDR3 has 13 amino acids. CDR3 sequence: CASGLARTGELFF. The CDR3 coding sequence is TGTGCCAGCGGGCTAGCGAGGACCGGGGAGCTGTTTTTT.

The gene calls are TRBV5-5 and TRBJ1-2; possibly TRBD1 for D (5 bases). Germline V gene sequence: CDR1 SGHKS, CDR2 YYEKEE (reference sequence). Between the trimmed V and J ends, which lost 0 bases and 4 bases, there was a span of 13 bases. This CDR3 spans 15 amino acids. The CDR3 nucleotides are TGTGCCAGCAGCTTGGCCGCGGGGCTCGGCTATGGCTACACCTTC. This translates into CASSLAAGLGYGYTF.

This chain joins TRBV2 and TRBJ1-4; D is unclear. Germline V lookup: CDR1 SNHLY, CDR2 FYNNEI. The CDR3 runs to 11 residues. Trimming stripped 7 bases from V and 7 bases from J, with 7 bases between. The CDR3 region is CASTPSEKLFF. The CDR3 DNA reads TGTGCCAGCACCCCGAGTGAAAAACTGTTTTTT.

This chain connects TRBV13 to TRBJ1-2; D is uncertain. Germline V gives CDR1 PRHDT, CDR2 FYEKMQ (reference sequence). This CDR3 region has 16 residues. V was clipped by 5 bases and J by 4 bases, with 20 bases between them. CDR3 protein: CASSIRLGMGAYGYTF. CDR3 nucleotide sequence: TGTGCCAGCAGCATACGACTGGGTATGGGAGCCTATGGCTACACCTTC.

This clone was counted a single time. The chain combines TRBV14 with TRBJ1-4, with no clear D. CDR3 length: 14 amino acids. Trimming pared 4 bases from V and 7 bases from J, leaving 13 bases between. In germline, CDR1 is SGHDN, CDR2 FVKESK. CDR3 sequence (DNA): TGTGCCAGCAGCCCCAGGACGGGAGGTGAAAAACTGTTTTTT. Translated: CASSPRTGGEKLFF.

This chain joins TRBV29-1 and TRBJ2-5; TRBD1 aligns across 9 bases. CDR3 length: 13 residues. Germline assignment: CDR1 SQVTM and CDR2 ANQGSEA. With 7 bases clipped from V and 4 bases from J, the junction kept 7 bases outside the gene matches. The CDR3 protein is CSASGTGPETQYF. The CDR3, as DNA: TGCAGCGCGTCCGGGACAGGGCCAGAGACCCAGTACTTC. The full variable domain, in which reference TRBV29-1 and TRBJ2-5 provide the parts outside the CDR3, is SAVISQKPSRDICQRGTSLTIQCQVDSQVTMMFWYRQQPGQSLTLIATANQGSEATYESGFVIDKFPISRPNLTFSTLTVSNMSPEDSSIYLCSASGTGPETQYFGPGTRLLVL.

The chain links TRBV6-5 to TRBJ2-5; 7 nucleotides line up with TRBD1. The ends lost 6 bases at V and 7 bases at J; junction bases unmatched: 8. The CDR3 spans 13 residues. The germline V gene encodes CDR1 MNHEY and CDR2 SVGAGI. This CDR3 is CASSQTGVGTQYF. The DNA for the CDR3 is TGTGCCAGCAGCCAAACAGGGGTAGGGACCCAGTACTTC.

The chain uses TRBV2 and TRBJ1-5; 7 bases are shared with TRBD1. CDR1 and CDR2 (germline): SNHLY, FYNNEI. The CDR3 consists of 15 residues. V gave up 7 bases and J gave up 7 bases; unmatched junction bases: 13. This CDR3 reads CASMSDGRGRQPQHF. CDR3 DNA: TGTGCCAGCATGTCGGATGGCAGGGGGAGACAGCCCCAGCATTTT.

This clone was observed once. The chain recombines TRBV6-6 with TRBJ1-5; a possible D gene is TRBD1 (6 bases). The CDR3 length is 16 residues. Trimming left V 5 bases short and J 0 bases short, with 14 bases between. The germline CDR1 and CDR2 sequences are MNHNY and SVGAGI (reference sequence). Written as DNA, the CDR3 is TGTGCCAGCAGTCGGATTGCAGGGGATAGCAATCAGCCCCAGCATTTT. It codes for CASSRIAGDSNQPQHF.

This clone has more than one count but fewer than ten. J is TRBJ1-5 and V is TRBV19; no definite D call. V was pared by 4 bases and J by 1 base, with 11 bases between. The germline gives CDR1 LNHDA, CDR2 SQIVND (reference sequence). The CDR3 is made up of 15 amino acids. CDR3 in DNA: TGTGCCAGTAGTAGACCCCCCGGGAGCAATCAGCCCCAGCATTTT. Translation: CASSRPPGSNQPQHF.

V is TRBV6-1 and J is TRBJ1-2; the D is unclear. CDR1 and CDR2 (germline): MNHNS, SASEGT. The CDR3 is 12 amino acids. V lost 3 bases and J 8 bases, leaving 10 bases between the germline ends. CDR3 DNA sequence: TGTGCCAGCAGTGAGCCGGGGAGCGGCTACACCTTC. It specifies CASSEPGSGYTF.

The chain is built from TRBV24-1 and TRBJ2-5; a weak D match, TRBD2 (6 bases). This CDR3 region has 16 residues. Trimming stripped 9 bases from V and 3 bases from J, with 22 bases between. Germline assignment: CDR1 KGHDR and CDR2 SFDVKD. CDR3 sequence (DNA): TGTGCCACCGGGGACCAGTCCACGGGAGAGGAAGAGACCCAGTACTTC. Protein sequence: CATGDQSTGEEETQYF.

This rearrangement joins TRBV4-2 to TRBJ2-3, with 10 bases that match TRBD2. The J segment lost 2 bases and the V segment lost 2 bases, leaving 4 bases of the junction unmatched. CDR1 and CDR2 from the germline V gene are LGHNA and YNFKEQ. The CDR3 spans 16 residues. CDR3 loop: CASSQTGTSDTDTQYF. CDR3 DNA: TGTGCCAGCAGCCAAACTGGGACTAGCGACACAGATACGCAGTATTTT.

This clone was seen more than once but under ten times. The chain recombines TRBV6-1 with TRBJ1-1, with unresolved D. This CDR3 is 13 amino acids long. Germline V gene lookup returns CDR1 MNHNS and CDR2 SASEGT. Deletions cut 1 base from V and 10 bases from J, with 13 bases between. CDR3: CASSEGIAVGAFF. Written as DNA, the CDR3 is TGTGCCAGCAGTGAAGGAATTGCGGTTGGAGCTTTCTTT.